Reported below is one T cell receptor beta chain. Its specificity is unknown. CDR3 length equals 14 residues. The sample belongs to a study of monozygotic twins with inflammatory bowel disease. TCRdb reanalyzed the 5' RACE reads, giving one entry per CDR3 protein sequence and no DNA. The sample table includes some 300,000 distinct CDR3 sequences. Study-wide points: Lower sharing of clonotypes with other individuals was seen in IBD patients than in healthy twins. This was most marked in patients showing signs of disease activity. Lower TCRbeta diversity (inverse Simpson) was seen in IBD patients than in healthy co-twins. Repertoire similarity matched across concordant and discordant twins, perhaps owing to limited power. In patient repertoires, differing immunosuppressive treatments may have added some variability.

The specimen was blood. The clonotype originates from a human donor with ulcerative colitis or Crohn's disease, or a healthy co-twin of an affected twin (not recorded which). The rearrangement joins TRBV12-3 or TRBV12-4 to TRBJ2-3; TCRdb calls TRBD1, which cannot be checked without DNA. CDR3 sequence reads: CASSIRGGVDTQYF.